This TCR beta chain stems from a study of blood T cell repertoires in COVID-19. Study at large: PBMCs, B-cell-depleted T cells, or T cells were the source of the cDNA or gDNA that made up the material.

Under the authors' procedure: From reference gene primer amplification, estimates of nucleated cell counts were derived. Sequencing used immunoSEQ multiplex PCR; TCRdb keeps in-frame clones, though not all of them. D and trimming come from the DNA, and the V and J calls and clone size come from that table. The sample lists fewer than 180,000 clones, approximately 90% occurring once. The CDR3 runs 12 residues. Trimming stripped 8 bases from V and 7 bases from J, with 10 bases between. CDR1 SGHTS and CDR2 YDEGEE come from the germline V gene. Only a few counts were recorded for this clone. The chain combines TRBV5-8 with TRBJ1-6; a weak D match, TRBD1 (6 bases). The receptor comes from an older woman with active or convalescent COVID-19. Input material: peripheral blood. The CDR3 protein is CASSTGNSPLHF. CDR3 coding DNA: TGTGCCAGTTCGACAGGAAATTCACCCCTCCACTTT. The full variable domain, rest sourced from reference TRBV5-8 and TRBJ1-6, is EAGVTQSPTHLIKTRGQQATLRCSPISGHTSVYWYQQALGLGLQFLLWYDEGEERNRGNFPPRFSGRQFPNYSSELNVNALELEDSALYLCASSTGNSPLHFGNGTRLTVT.